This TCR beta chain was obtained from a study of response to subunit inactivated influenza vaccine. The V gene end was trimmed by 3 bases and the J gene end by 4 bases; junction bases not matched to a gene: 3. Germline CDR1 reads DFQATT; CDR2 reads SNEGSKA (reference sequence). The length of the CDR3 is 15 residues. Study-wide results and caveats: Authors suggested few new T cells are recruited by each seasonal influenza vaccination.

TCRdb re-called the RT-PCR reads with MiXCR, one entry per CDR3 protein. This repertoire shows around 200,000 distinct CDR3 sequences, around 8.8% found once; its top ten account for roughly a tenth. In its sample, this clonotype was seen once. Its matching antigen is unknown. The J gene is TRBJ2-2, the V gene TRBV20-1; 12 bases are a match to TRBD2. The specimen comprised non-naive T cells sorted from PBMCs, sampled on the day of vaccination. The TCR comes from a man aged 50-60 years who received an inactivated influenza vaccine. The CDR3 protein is CSARPSGRGTGELFF. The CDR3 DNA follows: TGCAGTGCTAGGCCTAGCGGGAGGGGCACCGGGGAGCTGTTTTTT.